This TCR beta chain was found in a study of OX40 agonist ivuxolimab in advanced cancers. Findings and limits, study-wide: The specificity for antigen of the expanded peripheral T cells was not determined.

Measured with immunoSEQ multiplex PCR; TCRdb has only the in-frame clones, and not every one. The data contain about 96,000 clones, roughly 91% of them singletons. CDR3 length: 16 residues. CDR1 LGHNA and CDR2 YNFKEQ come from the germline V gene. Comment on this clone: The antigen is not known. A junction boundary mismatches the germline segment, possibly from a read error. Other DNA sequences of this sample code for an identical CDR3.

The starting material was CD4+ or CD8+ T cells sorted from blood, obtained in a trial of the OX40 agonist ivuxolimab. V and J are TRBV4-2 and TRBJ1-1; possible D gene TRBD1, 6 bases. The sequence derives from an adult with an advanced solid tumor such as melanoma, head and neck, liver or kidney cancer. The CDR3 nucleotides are TGTGCCAGCAGCCAAGGTCGGCGAAACAGGGACACTGAGGCTTTCTTT. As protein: CASSQGRRNRDTEAFF.